This paragraph covers one T cell receptor beta chain sequence. The antigen remains unidentified. The V end lost 3 bases, the J end lost 0 bases, and 9 bases lay between the germline ends. Germline CDR1 reads SGHKS; CDR2 reads YYEKEE (reference sequence). CDR3 length: 14 amino acids. This sample was taken from a study of cytomegalovirus exposure and HLA in healthy donors. Study-level points and caveats: Among TCR beta chains, those listed as cytomegalovirus-associated numbered under 200. Later on, a genetic analysis was performed. It linked a missense variant in DCLRE1C with V- and J-gene trimming of TCR beta. In a later analysis, CMV-associated beta chains were mostly HLA-associated, it appeared.

With 60 Vbeta and 13 Jbeta primers, the PCR was carried out. Some clones are missing from TCRdb's copy, which holds only in-frame ones; the method was immunoSEQ multiplex PCR. The sample has 100,000 to 150,000 clones, about 81% seen once. The receptor was derived from a woman aged 30 to 39 in good health and CMV-seronegative. Sequencing was carried out using PBMCs. The chain links TRBV5-5 to TRBJ1-2; D unresolved. The CDR3 bases are TGTGCCAGCAGCTCCCAGCGTTCTAACTATGGCTACACCTTC. It yields the protein CASSSQRSNYGYTF. Combining the CDR3 with reference TRBV5-5 and TRBJ1-2 gives the whole variable domain DAGVTQSPTHLIKTRGQQVTLRCSPISGHKSVSWYQQVLGQGPQFIFQYYEKEERGRGNFPDRFSARQFPNYSSELNVNALLLGDSALYLCASSSQRSNYGYTFGSGTRLTVV.